A selection of T cell receptor beta chains follows, all from one sample in a study of T cell responses to AZD1222 COVID-19 vaccine. The assay was immunoSEQ multiplex PCR, and TCRdb's table has in-frame clones only and misses some. The sample carries about 160,000 clones, 85% to 90% recorded once. The sample in question was peripheral blood, obtained 28 days after the second AZD1222 dose. The receptors stem from an adult who received the AZD1222 COVID-19 vaccine. The CDR3 runs from the conserved cysteine through the conserved F or W. A D gene is named only where the DNA matches it firmly. Expanded clones get a size class; other rows say once, few or many, or leave the size out.

J gene: TRBJ1-6; clone size: .; V gene: TRBV10-2; D gene: .; CDR3 DNA: TGCGCCAGCAGTGGTGTGCCCACAGGGATAGGTAATTCACCCCTCCACTTT; CDR3 protein: CASSGVPTGIGNSPLHF
J gene: TRBJ1-1; clone size: .; V gene: TRBV6-4; D gene: .; CDR3 DNA: TGTGCCAGCAGTGACTCTAGTGAGAACACTGAAGCTTTCTTT; CDR3 protein: CASSDSSENTEAFF
J gene: TRBJ2-7; clone size: .; V gene: TRBV6-6; D gene: .; CDR3 DNA: TGTGCCAGCACCACATATCGTCAGTTATCCTACGAGCAGTACTTC; CDR3 protein: CASTTYRQLSYEQYF
J gene: TRBJ1-1; clone size: .; V gene: TRBV4-3; D gene: .; CDR3 DNA: TGCGCCAGCAGCCAAGACCGCCACGGGGGTTTGTCTGAAGCTTTCTTT; CDR3 protein: CASSQDRHGGLSEAFF
J gene: TRBJ2-1; clone size: .; V gene: TRBV19; D gene: .; CDR3 DNA: TGTGCCAGTAGTATAAGTGCGGGGCTACCCTACAATGAGCAGTTCTTC; CDR3 protein: CASSISAGLPYNEQFF
J gene: TRBJ1-4; clone size: .; V gene: TRBV5-5; D gene: .; CDR3 DNA: TGTGCCAGCAGCTTAAGTGAAAAACTGTTTTTT; CDR3 protein: CASSLSEKLFF
J gene: TRBJ1-1; clone size: .; V gene: TRBV13; D gene: .; CDR3 DNA: TGTGCCAGCAGCTTAGGTTCACACACTGAAGCTTTCTTT; CDR3 protein: CASSLGSHTEAFF
J gene: TRBJ1-3; clone size: .; V gene: TRBV12-3/TRBV12-4; D gene: .; CDR3 DNA: TGTGCCAGCAGCCCTATCTCAGGAAACACCATATATTTT; CDR3 protein: CASSPISGNTIYF
J gene: TRBJ1-2; clone size: .; V gene: TRBV6-5; D gene: TRBD1; CDR3 DNA: TGTGCCAGCAGTACCAACAGGGGACTTAACTATGGCTACACCTTC; CDR3 protein: CASSTNRGLNYGYTF
J gene: TRBJ1-1; clone size: once; V gene: TRBV28; D gene: .; CDR3 DNA: TGTGCCAGCAGTTTAATTGAGGGGGGCACTGAAGCTTTCTTT; CDR3 protein: CASSLIEGGTEAFF
J gene: TRBJ1-5; clone size: .; V gene: TRBV4-1; D gene: TRBD1; CDR3 DNA: TGCGCCAGCAGCCAAGGAGGGTGGACAGGGAGTCAGCCCCAGCATTTT; CDR3 protein: CASSQGGWTGSQPQHF
J gene: TRBJ2-3; clone size: .; V gene: TRBV30; D gene: .; CDR3 DNA: TGTGCCTGGACCCCAAGCCGGGGAGATACGCAGTATTTT; CDR3 protein: CAWTPSRGDTQYF
J gene: TRBJ1-4; clone size: once; V gene: TRBV7-2; D gene: .; CDR3 DNA: TGTGCCAGCAGCTTTTTCGGGGAAAAACTGTTTTTT; CDR3 protein: CASSFFGEKLFF
J gene: TRBJ1-1; clone size: .; V gene: TRBV24-1; D gene: .; CDR3 DNA: TGTGCCACCAGTGATCTTTCAGGAATGGCTTTCTTT; CDR3 protein: CATSDLSGMAFF
J gene: TRBJ1-1; clone size: .; V gene: TRBV30; D gene: TRBD1; CDR3 DNA: TGTGCCTGGGGGGACAGGGGGCTAGGGTACACTGAAGCTTTCTTT; CDR3 protein: CAWGDRGLGYTEAFF
J gene: TRBJ1-2; clone size: .; V gene: TRBV4-3; D gene: TRBD1; CDR3 DNA: TGCGCCAGCAGCCAAGGCGTCGGACAGGCTAACTATGGCTACACCTTC; CDR3 protein: CASSQGVGQANYGYTF
J gene: TRBJ1-1; clone size: .; V gene: TRBV20-1; D gene: .; CDR3 DNA: TGCAGTGCTAGTTCTGGCCTCATGAACACTGAAGCTTTCTTT; CDR3 protein: CSASSGLMNTEAFF
J gene: TRBJ1-4; clone size: .; V gene: TRBV5-1; D gene: TRBD1; CDR3 DNA: TGCGCCAGCAGCAACAGGGGGCTGGGTGAAAAACTGTTTTTT; CDR3 protein: CASSNRGLGEKLFF
J gene: TRBJ1-1; clone size: .; V gene: TRBV29-1; D gene: .; CDR3 DNA: TGCAGCGTTAATCTGGTCGGGCGGAAGAACACTGAAGCTTTCTTT; CDR3 protein: CSVNLVGRKNTEAFF
J gene: TRBJ2-1; clone size: .; V gene: TRBV7-3; D gene: .; CDR3 DNA: TGTGCCAGCAGCTTAAGTGTAAGCGATTCCTACAATGAGCAGTTCTTC; CDR3 protein: CASSLSVSDSYNEQFF
J gene: TRBJ1-1; clone size: once; V gene: TRBV4-3; D gene: TRBD1; CDR3 DNA: TGCGCCAGCAGCCTACGACAGGGGGCGAACACTGAAGCTTTCTTT; CDR3 protein: CASSLRQGANTEAFF
J gene: TRBJ2-7; clone size: .; V gene: TRBV5-4; D gene: .; CDR3 DNA: TGTGCCAGCAGCTCGGGTAATGGGCAGTACTTC; CDR3 protein: CASSSGNGQYF
J gene: TRBJ1-6; clone size: .; V gene: TRBV5-1; D gene: TRBD1; CDR3 DNA: TGCGCCAGCAGCTTGGCTGGGACAGTGGATAATTCACCCCTCCACTTT; CDR3 protein: CASSLAGTVDNSPLHF
J gene: TRBJ1-5; clone size: .; V gene: TRBV10-3; D gene: .; CDR3 DNA: TGTGCCATCAGTGACGGCGCCCCACGGGGTCAGCCCCAGCATTTT; CDR3 protein: CAISDGAPRGQPQHF
J gene: TRBJ1-2; clone size: .; V gene: TRBV7-9; D gene: .; CDR3 DNA: TGTGCCAGCAGCGGGGGAAGGTGGGGCTACACCTTC; CDR3 protein: CASSGGRWGYTF
J gene: TRBJ2-5; clone size: .; V gene: TRBV7-6; D gene: .; CDR3 DNA: TGTGCCAGCAGCCCGGGGGAGACCCAGTACTTC; CDR3 protein: CASSPGETQYF
J gene: TRBJ2-1; clone size: .; V gene: TRBV14; D gene: TRBD2; CDR3 DNA: TGTGCCAGCAGCCAAGGGGGCGTACTCACTAGCGGGGCAAAGTTCTTC; CDR3 protein: CASSQGGVLTSGAKFF
J gene: TRBJ2-1; clone size: .; V gene: TRBV5-4; D gene: .; CDR3 DNA: TGTGCCAGCAGCGTAGTACTGTCCTACAATGAGCAGTTCTTC; CDR3 protein: CASSVVLSYNEQFF
J gene: TRBJ1-3; clone size: .; V gene: TRBV10-1; D gene: TRBD1; CDR3 DNA: TGCGCCAGCAGTTATACAGGGGTGACGGGAGGAAACACCATATATTTT; CDR3 protein: CASSYTGVTGGNTIYF
J gene: TRBJ1-3; clone size: .; V gene: TRBV5-1; D gene: .; CDR3 DNA: TGCGCCAGCAGCTTCGACTCTGGAAACACCATATATTTT; CDR3 protein: CASSFDSGNTIYF
J gene: TRBJ2-1; clone size: .; V gene: TRBV11-3; D gene: TRBD2; CDR3 DNA: TGTGCCAGCAGCTACGGGGGGAGGGAGGGTGAGCAGTTCTTC; CDR3 protein: CASSYGGREGEQFF
J gene: TRBJ2-7; clone size: .; V gene: TRBV18; D gene: .; CDR3 DNA: TGTGCCAGCTCACCGGGCCTGGTAGGGGACTACGAGCAGTACTTC; CDR3 protein: CASSPGLVGDYEQYF
J gene: TRBJ1-1; clone size: .; V gene: TRBV29-1; D gene: .; CDR3 DNA: TGCAGCGCCGGTCCGGATATGAACACTGAAGCTTTCTTT; CDR3 protein: CSAGPDMNTEAFF
J gene: TRBJ1-3; clone size: .; V gene: TRBV4-1; D gene: .; CDR3 DNA: TGCGCCAGCAGCGAGGGACCTACACTCTCTGGAAACACCATATATTTT; CDR3 protein: CASSEGPTLSGNTIYF
J gene: TRBJ1-1; clone size: once; V gene: TRBV7-9; D gene: TRBD1; CDR3 DNA: TGTGCCAGCAGCTTCAGGGGGGAAGCTTTCTTT; CDR3 protein: CASSFRGEAFF
J gene: TRBJ1-2; clone size: .; V gene: TRBV15; D gene: .; CDR3 DNA: TGTGCCACCAGCAGAGATCTAGGGGATGGCTACACCTTC; CDR3 protein: CATSRDLGDGYTF
J gene: TRBJ1-1; clone size: .; V gene: TRBV25-1; D gene: TRBD1; CDR3 DNA: TGTGCTACCGCCACCCGGACAGGACTGAACACTGAAGCTTTCTTT; CDR3 protein: CATATRTGLNTEAFF
J gene: TRBJ2-7; clone size: .; V gene: TRBV21-1; D gene: .; CDR3 DNA: TGTGCCAGCAGCCTCCACGTGAAGCTAGCGGGGGTTACCTACGAGCAGTACTTC; CDR3 protein: CASSLHVKLAGVTYEQYF
J gene: TRBJ1-5; clone size: .; V gene: TRBV6-2/TRBV6-3; D gene: .; CDR3 DNA: TGTGCCAGCAGTTACGACGACACTCCGGCAGGTCAGCCCCAGCATTTT; CDR3 protein: CASSYDDTPAGQPQHF
J gene: TRBJ1-3; clone size: .; V gene: TRBV18; D gene: .; CDR3 DNA: TGTGCCAGCTCATCATCCCTGGATCGCAAAGACACCATATATTTT; CDR3 protein: CASSSSLDRKDTIYF
J gene: TRBJ1-2; clone size: .; V gene: TRBV5-1; D gene: .; CDR3 DNA: TGCGCCAGCAGCCTAGGGGACCTCTATGGCTACACCTTC; CDR3 protein: CASSLGDLYGYTF
J gene: TRBJ1-5; clone size: .; V gene: TRBV5-4; D gene: .; CDR3 DNA: TGTGCCAGCAGCGCTTCACAGGGCCTCGGCAGCAATCAGCCCCAGCATTTT; CDR3 protein: CASSASQGLGSNQPQHF
J gene: TRBJ1-1; clone size: .; V gene: TRBV7-9; D gene: .; CDR3 DNA: TGTGCCAGCAGCTTTCACACAGGGAACACTGAAGCTTTCTTT; CDR3 protein: CASSFHTGNTEAFF
J gene: TRBJ2-4; clone size: .; V gene: TRBV5-4; D gene: .; CDR3 DNA: TGTGCCAGCAGCTTGGTTGGGGATGTAAACATTCAGTACTTC; CDR3 protein: CASSLVGDVNIQYF
J gene: TRBJ1-1; clone size: .; V gene: TRBV2; D gene: .; CDR3 DNA: TGTGCCAGCGGGGTATGGGACACTGAAGCTTTCTTT; CDR3 protein: CASGVWDTEAFF
J gene: TRBJ1-5; clone size: .; V gene: TRBV6-5; D gene: .; CDR3 DNA: TGTGCCAGCAGTCGACAGGCCTGGGGCAATCAGCCCCAGCATTTT; CDR3 protein: CASSRQAWGNQPQHF
J gene: TRBJ2-1; clone size: .; V gene: TRBV19; D gene: .; CDR3 DNA: TGTGCCAGTAGTACCGGGACAGAGCAGTTCTTC; CDR3 protein: CASSTGTEQFF
J gene: TRBJ2-5; clone size: .; V gene: TRBV5-4; D gene: .; CDR3 DNA: TGTGCCAGCAGCTCGGGACTCGCCGGAGAGACCCAGTACTTC; CDR3 protein: CASSSGLAGETQYF
J gene: TRBJ2-5; clone size: .; V gene: TRBV19; D gene: .; CDR3 DNA: TGTGCCAGTAGACGAGACAATTATCAAGAGACCCAGTACTTC; CDR3 protein: CASRRDNYQETQYF
J gene: TRBJ2-1; clone size: once; V gene: TRBV6-5; D gene: .; CDR3 DNA: TGTGCCAGCAGTTACGAGGCAGGGAGGAACAATGAGCAGTTCTTC; CDR3 protein: CASSYEAGRNNEQFF
J gene: TRBJ1-6; clone size: .; V gene: TRBV12-3/TRBV12-4; D gene: .; CDR3 DNA: TGTGCCAGCAGCAGGGCTTCACCCCTCCACTTT; CDR3 protein: CASSRASPLHF
J gene: TRBJ1-2; clone size: .; V gene: TRBV6-5; D gene: .; CDR3 DNA: TGTGCCAGCAGTTACTCGACGGGGGGGCGGGCAGGCTACACCTTC; CDR3 protein: CASSYSTGGRAGYTF